Listed below are T cell receptor beta chains from one sample, sequenced in a study of long-term antiretroviral therapy in people with HIV. Generated by immunoSEQ multiplex PCR, the TCRdb table keeps only in-frame clones and is missing some. This repertoire shows 15,000 to 20,000 clones, roughly 94% found once; its top ten account for 4.6%. The sequences come from unsorted PBMCs, collected roughly 6.2 years after starting antiretroviral therapy. The receptors derive from a woman in her forties or fifties with HIV. CDR3s include the opening cysteine and the closing phenylalanine or tryptophan. A D gene is named only where the DNA matches it firmly. Only part of the rows carry a size: once, few, many, or a class if the clone is expanded.

j_gene | v_gene | d_gene | abundance | CDR3aa | CDR3nt
TRBJ2-7 | TRBV5-1 | . | . | CASSLGAGNYEQYF | TGCGCCAGCAGCCTCGGGGCGGGGAACTACGAGCAGTACTTC
TRBJ2-7 | TRBV7-9 | TRBD2 | . | CASSSPLGGYYEQYF | TGTGCCAGCAGCTCCCCCTTGGGAGGGTATTACGAGCAGTACTTC
TRBJ2-1 | TRBV5-1 | . | . | CASSLRGESYNEQFF | TGCGCCAGCAGCTTGAGAGGGGAGTCCTACAATGAGCAGTTCTTC
TRBJ2-7 | TRBV4-3 | . | . | CASSQDWTTGRNEQYF | TGCGCCAGCAGCCAAGACTGGACCACAGGGAGGAACGAGCAGTACTTC
TRBJ1-5 | TRBV4-1 | . | . | CASSYYEGISNQPQHF | TGCGCCAGCAGCTATTACGAGGGGATTAGCAATCAGCCCCAGCATTTT
TRBJ2-5 | TRBV5-4 | TRBD2 | once | CASRRLAGIQETQYF | TGTGCCAGCAGACGACTAGCGGGAATCCAAGAGACCCAGTACTTC
TRBJ2-1 | TRBV7-8 | TRBD2 | . | CASSLGGQREVYNEQFF | TGTGCCAGCAGCTTAGGTGGGCAGCGGGAGGTCTACAATGAGCAGTTCTTC
TRBJ1-1 | TRBV29-1 | . | . | CSVAGQGGTEAFF | TGCAGCGTTGCGGGGCAGGGAGGGACTGAAGCTTTCTTT
TRBJ1-1 | TRBV2 | . | . | CASSRDLNTEAFF | TGTGCCAGCAGCAGGGATTTGAACACTGAAGCTTTCTTT
TRBJ2-5 | TRBV15 | TRBD2 | . | CATSSSRLLAGVETQYF | TGTGCCACCAGCAGTTCCCGCCTTCTAGCGGGAGTAGAGACCCAGTACTTC
TRBJ1-2 | TRBV28 | . | . | CASSRSPQQGFIGYTF | TGTGCCAGCAGCCGGTCGCCTCAACAGGGTTTTATTGGCTACACCTTC
TRBJ1-5 | TRBV7-8 | TRBD1 | . | CASSLGVRGARGSNQPQHF | TGTGCCAGCAGCTTAGGAGTCAGGGGGGCCCGAGGGAGCAATCAGCCCCAGCATTTT
TRBJ2-3 | TRBV25-1 | . | . | CASSAYTQGSSGTDTQYF | TGTGCCAGCAGTGCCTATACCCAGGGAAGTAGCGGCACAGATACGCAGTATTTT
TRBJ2-7 | TRBV5-4 | . | . | CASSLEGTLTYEQYF | TGTGCCAGCAGCTTGGAGGGGACCTTAACCTACGAGCAGTACTTC
TRBJ1-1 | TRBV19 | . | . | CASSMAGITEAFF | TGTGCCAGTAGTATGGCCGGTATCACTGAAGCTTTCTTT
TRBJ2-1 | TRBV13 | . | . | CASSLGTGTGPYNEQFF | TGTGCCAGCAGCTTAGGCACCGGGACTGGCCCCTACAATGAGCAGTTCTTC
TRBJ1-1 | TRBV30 | TRBD1 | . | CAWSAVDRDNTEAFF | TGTGCTTGGAGCGCCGTCGACAGGGATAACACTGAAGCTTTCTTT
TRBJ2-3 | TRBV2 | TRBD2 | . | CASSALRGEGTDTQYF | TGTGCCAGCAGCGCCCTCCGAGGGGAGGGTACAGATACGCAGTATTTT
TRBJ1-1 | TRBV6-4 | . | . | CASSDSWGEAFF | TGTGCCAGCAGTGACTCCTGGGGTGAAGCTTTCTTT
TRBJ2-7 | TRBV6-5 | . | . | CASTPPGGTYEQYF | TGTGCCAGCACCCCTCCAGGGGGGACCTACGAGCAGTACTTC
TRBJ1-2 | TRBV5-1 | . | once | CASSLDNYGYTF | TGCGCCAGCAGCTTAGATAACTATGGCTACACCTTC
TRBJ1-3 | TRBV5-1 | . | . | CASSLGLMVRSSGNTIYF | TGCGCCAGCAGCTTGGGACTTATGGTGCGGTCCTCTGGAAACACCATATATTTT